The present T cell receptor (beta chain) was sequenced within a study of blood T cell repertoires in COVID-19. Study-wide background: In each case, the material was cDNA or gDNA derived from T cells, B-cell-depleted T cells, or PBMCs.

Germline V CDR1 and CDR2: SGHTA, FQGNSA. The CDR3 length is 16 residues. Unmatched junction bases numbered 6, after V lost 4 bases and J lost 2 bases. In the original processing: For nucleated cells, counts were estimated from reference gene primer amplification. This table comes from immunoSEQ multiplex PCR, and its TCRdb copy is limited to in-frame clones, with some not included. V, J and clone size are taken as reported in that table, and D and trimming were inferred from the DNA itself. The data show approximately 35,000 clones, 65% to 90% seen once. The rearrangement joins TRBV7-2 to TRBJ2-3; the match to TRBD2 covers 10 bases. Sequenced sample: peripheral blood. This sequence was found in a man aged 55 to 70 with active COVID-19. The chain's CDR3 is CASSSRTSGATDTQYF. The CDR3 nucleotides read TGTGCCAGCAGCTCTAGGACTAGCGGAGCCACAGATACGCAGTATTTT.